This TCR beta chain was captured in a study of blood T cell repertoires in COVID-19. Sequencing was performed with immunoSEQ multiplex PCR; in TCRdb, only in-frame clones are kept and a portion is missing. This table has almost 400,000 clones, around 87% appearing once. The V end was cut by 3 bases, the J end by 8 bases, with 13 bases between. Looked up from germline, CDR1 is SEHNR and CDR2 is FQNEAQ (reference sequence). The CDR3 totals 13 residues. Sequencing was done on a sample of peripheral blood. V usage is TRBV7-9 and J usage is TRBJ1-1, with D maybe TRBD1 (5 bases). The sequence was collected from an older woman with COVID-19, enrolled during active disease. Here the CDR3 reads CASSFGRTPEAFF. The CDR3, as DNA: TGTGCCAGCAGCTTTGGCAGGACACCCGAAGCTTTCTTT.